These 17 T cell receptor beta chains originate from one sample sequenced in a study of OX40 agonist ivuxolimab in advanced cancers. Library creation used the immunoSEQ multiplex PCR assay. As stored in TCRdb, this immuneACCESS dataset retains in-frame rearrangements with V and J assigned. A fraction of the clones does not appear; measured against another copy, unresolved V genes explain less than half of the discrepancy, and the remainder lacks a known reason. For this sample the table gives roughly 60,000 clones, of which 80% to 90% were detected only once. Roughly 3.1% of the sample belongs to the ten largest clones. The sequenced sample was CD4+ or CD8+ T cells sorted from blood, obtained in a trial of the OX40 agonist ivuxolimab. All receptors come from an adult with an advanced solid tumor such as melanoma, head and neck, liver or kidney cancer.

V usage is TRBV7-2 and J usage is TRBJ2-7; D not certain. Germline lookup yields CDR1 SGHTA and CDR2 FQGNSA. The CDR3 is 14 amino acids. The V end lost 2 bases, the J end lost 2 bases, and 10 bases lay between the germline ends. The CDR3 DNA reads as TGTGCCAGCAGCTTAAGTTACGTTACCTACGAGCAGTACTTC. Amino acid sequence: CASSLSYVTYEQYF.

The chain uses TRBV25-1 and TRBJ2-5; a weak D match, TRBD2 (5 bases). The V gene lost 3 bases and the J gene lost 2 bases, with 13 bases spanning the gap. Germline CDR1 is MGHDK and CDR2 is SYGVNS. This CDR3 contains 15 residues. The CDR3 DNA reads as TGTGCCAGCAGTGATTCGGGAAAACTGCAAGAGACCCAGTACTTC. Residues: CASSDSGKLQETQYF.

The chain links TRBV10-3 to TRBJ2-1; 8 nucleotides agree with TRBD2. CDR3 length: 12 residues. After removal of 10 bases from V and 9 bases from J, the junction contained 8 bases not matched to a gene. From germline, CDR1 is ENHRY and CDR2 SYGVKD. CDR3 sequence: CATRAGDGEQFF. CDR3 coding DNA: TGTGCCACCCGAGCGGGAGATGGTGAGCAGTTCTTC.

J is TRBJ2-2 and V is TRBV10-2; TRBD1 or TRBD2 may be the D gene (5 bases each). V shed 7 bases and J shed 5 bases, with 11 bases lying between them. Germline lookup yields CDR1 WSHSY and CDR2 SAAADI. The CDR3 is 13 amino acids. CDR3 sequence reads: CASTRDVTGELFF. CDR3 in DNA: TGCGCCAGCACCCGGGACGTAACCGGGGAGCTGTTTTTT.

J is TRBJ2-7 and V is TRBV5-5; D perhaps matches TRBD1 (6 bases). Trimming removed 5 bases at V and 1 base at J, with 16 bases between. Per the germline V gene, CDR1 is SGHKS and CDR2 is YYEKEE (reference sequence). The CDR3 contains 15 residues. CDR3 sequence: CASRTHTTGSYEQYF. CDR3 DNA sequence: TGTGCCAGCAGGACCCACACGACAGGATCCTACGAGCAGTACTTC.

This clone was observed a few times. This chain links TRBV7-8 with TRBJ2-1; D is unresolved. The V gene's germline CDR1 is SGHVS and CDR2 FQNEAQ. This CDR3 region has 14 residues. The germline V and J ends were trimmed by 1 base and 8 bases, with 12 bases remaining between them. CDR3 nucleotides: TGTGCCAGCAGCTTAGGACCCACTTTCGATGAGCAGTTCTTC. This gives the protein CASSLGPTFDEQFF.

This chain uses TRBV28 with TRBJ2-7; D is unresolved. Trimming removed 6 bases from V and 5 bases from J, with 11 bases in between. This CDR3 has 12 residues. CDR1 and CDR2 from the germline V gene are MDHEN and SYDVKM. The CDR3, as DNA: TGTGCCAGCAGCCCAAGCGTCCACGAGCAGTACTTC. Protein sequence: CASSPSVHEQYF.

The table lists this clone with a few counts. The genes are TRBV29-1 and TRBJ2-3; D gene ambiguous. Trimming removed 8 bases from V and 2 bases from J, with 5 bases in between. The CDR3 consists of 10 residues. The germline CDR1 and CDR2 sequences are SQVTM and ANQGSEA. In nucleotides, the CDR3 is TGCAGCTACCTCACAGATACGCAGTATTTT. Translating it yields CSYLTDTQYF.

The rearrangement links TRBV5-1 to TRBJ1-1; D is perhaps TRBD1 (6 bases). Trimming left V 0 bases short and J 4 bases short, with 16 bases between. Per germline, CDR1 SGHRS and CDR2 YFSETQ. CDR3 length: 16 residues. The CDR3 protein is CASSLGATGSGTEAFF. DNA for the CDR3: TGCGCCAGCAGCTTGGGAGCTACAGGGTCCGGCACTGAAGCTTTCTTT.

This clone appeared once. The J gene is TRBJ1-1, the V gene TRBV28; tentative D call: TRBD1 (6 bases). Germline V CDR1 and CDR2: MDHEN, SYDVKM. V was pared by 6 bases and J by 5 bases, with 13 bases between. The CDR3 is 13 residues long. Written as DNA, the CDR3 is TGTGCCAGCAGGTCGGGGGCAATTACTGAAGCTTTCTTT. It yields the protein CASRSGAITEAFF.

The chain couples TRBV15 to TRBJ2-3, with 13 bases fitting TRBD2. V trimming: 3 bases; J trimming: 5 bases; junction bases outside the gene matches: 5. The CDR3 sequence is 16 residues long. Germline V lookup: CDR1 LNHNV, CDR2 YYDKDF (reference sequence). As DNA, the CDR3 is TGTGCCACCAGCAGTGATACTAGCGGGAGGGGAGATACGCAGTATTTT. Its translation is CATSSDTSGRGDTQYF.

J is TRBJ1-4 and V is TRBV7-9, with 9 bases lining up with TRBD1. CDR1 SEHNR and CDR2 FQNEAQ come from the germline V gene (reference sequence). This CDR3 comprises 15 residues. Trimming took 7 bases from V and 7 from J; bases not matched to a gene: 10. CDR3 region: CASTASGTGSEKLFF. The DNA for the CDR3 is TGTGCCAGCACCGCCTCCGGGACAGGGTCTGAAAAACTGTTTTTT.

This clone showed up just once. The CDR3 is CAWRKLTSWDTIYF. CDR3 coding DNA: TGTGCCTGGAGAAAACTGACCTCCTGGGACACCATATATTTT. V and J are TRBV30 and TRBJ1-3; D ambiguous. The germline CDR1 and CDR2 sequences are GTSNPN and SVGIG (reference sequence). The CDR3 sequence is 14 residues long. Trimming removed 3 bases from V and 8 bases from J, with 17 bases in between.

This chain links TRBV10-3 with TRBJ2-7; 10 bases line up with TRBD2. The CDR3 runs to 13 residues. Unmatched junction bases numbered 2, after V lost 3 bases and J lost 6 bases. Germline lookup yields CDR1 ENHRY and CDR2 SYGVKD. The CDR3 bases are TGTGCCATCAGTGATCAGCGGGGGGGCGAGCAGTACTTC. Its protein is CAISDQRGGEQYF.

The rearrangement joins TRBV5-1 to TRBJ2-1, with TRBD1 as a possible D gene (5 bases). Germline CDR1 and CDR2: SGHRS and YFSETQ. The V and J ends lost 0 bases and 2 bases respectively, with 21 bases between them. The CDR3 is made up of 19 amino acids. CDR3 bases: TGCGCCAGCAGCTTGGCCCCCGGGTTCGGCAGGGAAACCTACAATGAGCAGTTCTTC. It specifies CASSLAPGFGRETYNEQFF.

The chain recombines TRBV19 with TRBJ1-5; perhaps TRBD1 as D (5 bases). V was clipped by 6 bases and J by 9 bases, with 18 bases between them. The CDR3 totals 14 residues. Germline values: CDR1 LNHDA, CDR2 SQIVND (reference sequence). The CDR3 protein is CASRALGGSGPQHF. CDR3 DNA sequence: TGTGCCAGTAGGGCCTTGGGGGGTTCGGGGCCCCAGCATTTT. The full variable domain, rest sourced from reference TRBV19 and TRBJ1-5, is DGGITQSPKYLFRKEGQNVTLSCEQNLNHDAMYWYRQDPGQGLRLIYYSQIVNDFQKGDIAEGYSVSREKKESFPLTVTSAQKNPTAFYLCASRALGGSGPQHFGDGTRLSIL.

J is TRBJ1-2 and V is TRBV10-3; D gene ambiguous. The CDR3 consists of 13 residues. Germline CDR1 and CDR2: ENHRY and SYGVKD. V was clipped by 4 bases and J by 3 bases, with 9 bases between them. The CDR3 coding sequence is TGTGCCATCAGTGTTGTCACAGACTATGGCTACACCTTC. Translation: CAISVVTDYGYTF.